This T cell receptor (beta chain) is from a study of CD4 T cells in relation to SARS-CoV-2 and coronaviruses. Broader study findings: Monoreactive clones expanded significantly more to SARS-CoV-2 than crossreactive clones did.

Regarding this clone: The antigen remains unidentified.

Uncultured naive and memory CD4+ T cells supplied DNA for deep TCR-beta sequencing. Using immunoSEQ multiplex PCR, the repertoire was profiled, and TCRdb retains in-frame clones only, with some absent. Here the sample spans nearly 70,000 clones, approximately 95% being singletons. CDR1 and CDR2 (germline): MGHRA, YSYEKL. Trimming at V came to 6 bases and at J to 3 bases, leaving 10 bases not matched to a gene. The CDR3 extends over 16 amino acids. CD4+ T cells from unexposed donors were obtained before the COVID-19 pandemic (2011-2018). This sequence was found in a human donor in good health. The chain is built from TRBV4-1 and TRBJ2-1; TRBD2 matches at 8 bases. Sequenced sample: naive CD4+ T cells from PBMCs. Subset denoted: naive CD4+ T cells isolated by negative enrichment. The CDR3 DNA follows: TGCGCCAGCAGTGCAGCAAGCGGGAGTGTCTACAATGAGCAGTTCTTC. Protein: CASSAASGSVYNEQFF.